This is a list of T cell receptor beta chains from one sample in a study of OX40 agonist ivuxolimab in advanced cancers. Sequenced by immunoSEQ multiplex PCR; TCRdb stores in-frame clones only, minus some. The sample records 50,000 to 65,000 clones, 75% to 85% being singletons. The starting material was CD4+ or CD8+ T cells sorted from blood, obtained in a trial of the OX40 agonist ivuxolimab. The receptors were sampled from an adult with an advanced solid tumor such as melanoma, head and neck, liver or kidney cancer. The CDR3 runs from the conserved cysteine through the conserved F or W. The order of the fields is clone size, J gene, V gene, D gene, CDR3 protein, CDR3 DNA. D genes are given only for firm matches. Clone size is not always given. Where it is, it says once, few, many or a class for expanded clones.

clone size: .; J gene: TRBJ1-3; V gene: TRBV11-3; D gene: .; CDR3 protein: CASSLGSNGNTIYF; CDR3 DNA: TGTGCCAGCAGCTTAGGGAGTAACGGAAACACCATATATTTT
clone size: .; J gene: TRBJ2-4; V gene: TRBV5-4; D gene: TRBD1; CDR3 protein: CASRRQGADIQYF; CDR3 DNA: TGTGCCAGCAGGCGCCAGGGGGCAGACATTCAGTACTTC
clone size: .; J gene: TRBJ2-7; V gene: TRBV11-2; D gene: .; CDR3 protein: CASSLDLRDSYEQYF; CDR3 DNA: TGTGCCAGCAGCCTGGACCTTAGAGACAGCTACGAGCAGTACTTC
clone size: .; J gene: TRBJ2-2; V gene: TRBV5-4; D gene: TRBD1; CDR3 protein: CASSGQGASGELFF; CDR3 DNA: TGTGCCAGCAGCGGACAGGGGGCTAGCGGGGAGCTGTTTTTT
clone size: .; J gene: TRBJ2-1; V gene: TRBV19; D gene: TRBD2; CDR3 protein: CASSSGLAGGPFSYNEQFF; CDR3 DNA: TGTGCCAGTAGTTCAGGACTAGCGGGGGGGCCATTCTCCTACAATGAGCAGTTCTTC
clone size: once; J gene: TRBJ2-1; V gene: TRBV29-1; D gene: .; CDR3 protein: CSAASSYNEQFF; CDR3 DNA: TGCAGCGCCGCGAGCTCCTACAATGAGCAGTTCTTC
clone size: .; J gene: TRBJ2-1; V gene: TRBV5-1; D gene: .; CDR3 protein: CARTGDSYNEQFF; CDR3 DNA: TGCGCCAGGACAGGTGACTCCTACAATGAGCAGTTCTTC
clone size: .; J gene: TRBJ2-3; V gene: TRBV9; D gene: .; CDR3 protein: CASSPSTTRTRGGTQYF; CDR3 DNA: TGTGCCAGCAGCCCTTCGACTACCCGGACGAGGGGGGGTACGCAGTATTTT
clone size: .; J gene: TRBJ2-7; V gene: TRBV12-5; D gene: .; CDR3 protein: CASGPAAYEQYF; CDR3 DNA: TGTGCTAGTGGTCCGGCGGCCTACGAGCAGTACTTC
clone size: once; J gene: TRBJ1-1; V gene: TRBV5-1; D gene: TRBD1; CDR3 protein: CASSEDRSTEAFF; CDR3 DNA: TGCGCCAGCAGCGAGGACAGGAGCACTGAAGCTTTCTTT
clone size: .; J gene: TRBJ2-3; V gene: TRBV19; D gene: TRBD2; CDR3 protein: CASRSGGASGTDTQYF; CDR3 DNA: TGTGCCAGTAGGAGCGGGGGGGCCTCTGGCACAGATACGCAGTATTTT
clone size: .; J gene: TRBJ2-2; V gene: TRBV5-5; D gene: TRBD1; CDR3 protein: CASSLDWTGGRRTGELFF; CDR3 DNA: TGTGCCAGCAGCTTGGATTGGACAGGGGGTCGAAGGACCGGGGAGCTGTTTTTT
clone size: .; J gene: TRBJ1-2; V gene: TRBV14; D gene: TRBD1; CDR3 protein: CASSQAGQGNYGYTF; CDR3 DNA: TGTGCCAGCAGCCAAGCGGGACAGGGGAACTATGGCTACACCTTC
clone size: .; J gene: TRBJ2-3; V gene: TRBV7-2; D gene: .; CDR3 protein: CASSHERGADTQYF; CDR3 DNA: TGTGCCAGCAGCCATGAAAGGGGGGCAGATACGCAGTATTTT
clone size: .; J gene: TRBJ1-5; V gene: TRBV29-1; D gene: .; CDR3 protein: CSVGGLNQPQHF; CDR3 DNA: TGCAGCGTTGGCGGACTAAATCAGCCCCAGCATTTT
clone size: .; J gene: TRBJ2-6; V gene: TRBV4-1; D gene: .; CDR3 protein: CASSQEWQGSSGANVLTF; CDR3 DNA: TGCGCCAGCAGCCAAGAATGGCAGGGGAGCTCTGGGGCCAACGTCCTGACTTTC